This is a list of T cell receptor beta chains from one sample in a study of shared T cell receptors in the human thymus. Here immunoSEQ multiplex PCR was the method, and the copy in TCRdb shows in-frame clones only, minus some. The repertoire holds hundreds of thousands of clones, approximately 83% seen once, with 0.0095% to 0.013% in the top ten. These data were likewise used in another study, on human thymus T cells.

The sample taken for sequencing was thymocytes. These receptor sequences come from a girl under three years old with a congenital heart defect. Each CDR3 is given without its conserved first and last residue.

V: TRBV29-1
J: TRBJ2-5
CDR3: SVERPSAPETQY

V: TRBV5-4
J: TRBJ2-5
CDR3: ASSLSFGTSGESCQETQY

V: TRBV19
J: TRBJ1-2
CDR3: ASSIGYGYT

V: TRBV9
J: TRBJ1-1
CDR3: ASSGSGGENTEAF

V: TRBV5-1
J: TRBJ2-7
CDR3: ASSFRAGGSYEQY

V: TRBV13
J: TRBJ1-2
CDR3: ASSLGPLGDYGYT

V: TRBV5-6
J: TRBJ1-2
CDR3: ASSLSGESGT

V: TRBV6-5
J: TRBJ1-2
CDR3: ASSYSRGKAYGYT

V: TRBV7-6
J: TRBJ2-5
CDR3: ASSQECQETQY

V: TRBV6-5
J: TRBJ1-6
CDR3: ASSYRGLMSSPLH

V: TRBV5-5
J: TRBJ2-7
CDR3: ASSENPTGGYEQY

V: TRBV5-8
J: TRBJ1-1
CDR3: ASSLRQINTEAF

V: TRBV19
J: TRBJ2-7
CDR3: ASRKTPGQGKHEQY

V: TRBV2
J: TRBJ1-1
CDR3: ASIYGLGGLNTEAF

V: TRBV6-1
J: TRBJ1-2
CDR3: ASSPTRGTGYGYT

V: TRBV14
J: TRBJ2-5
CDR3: ASSQKTGTGCLETQY

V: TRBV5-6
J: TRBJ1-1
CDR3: ASSWDRAWNTEAF

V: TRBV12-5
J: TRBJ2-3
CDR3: ASGLATGSLADTQY

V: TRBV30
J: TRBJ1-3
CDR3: AWRPHRKNGNTIY

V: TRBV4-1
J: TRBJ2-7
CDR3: ASSQGTRHRTYEQY

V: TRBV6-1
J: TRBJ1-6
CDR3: ASTQPDRHSPLH

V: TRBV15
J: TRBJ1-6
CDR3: ATSRGCDSPLH

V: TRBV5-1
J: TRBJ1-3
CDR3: ASSCWGGYNMSSGNTIY

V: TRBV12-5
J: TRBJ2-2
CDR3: ASGLSDRAGELF

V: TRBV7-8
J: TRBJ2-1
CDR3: ASSFVVDRSLSYNEQF

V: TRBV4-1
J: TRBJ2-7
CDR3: ASSQVHPGGLAGVPYEQY

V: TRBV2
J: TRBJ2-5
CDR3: ASSVSQVGRGGETQY

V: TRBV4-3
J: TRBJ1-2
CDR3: ASSQEEIGTGGGGYT

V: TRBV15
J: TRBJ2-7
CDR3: ATRVSAGGNQRYEQY

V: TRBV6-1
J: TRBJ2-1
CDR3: ASSAGSYNEQF

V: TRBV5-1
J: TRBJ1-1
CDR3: ASSLDNKGAENTEAF

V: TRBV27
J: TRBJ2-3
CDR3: ASSNGTSGSSTDTQY

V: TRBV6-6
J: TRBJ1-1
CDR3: ASSYIGKGTEAF

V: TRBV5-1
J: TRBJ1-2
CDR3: ASSSPGVGGYT

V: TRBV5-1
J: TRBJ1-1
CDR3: ASSLTGGDTEAF

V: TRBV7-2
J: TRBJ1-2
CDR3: ASSPIRGALDYGYT

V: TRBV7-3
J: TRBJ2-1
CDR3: ASSLAGGSGYNEQF

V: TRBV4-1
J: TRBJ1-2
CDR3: ASSQVRPDRGDYGYT

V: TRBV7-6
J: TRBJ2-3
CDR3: ASSSKTSGDTDTQY

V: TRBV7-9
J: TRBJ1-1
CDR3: ASSLALTGNTEAF

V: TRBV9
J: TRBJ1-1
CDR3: ASSPRDMREEEGTEAF

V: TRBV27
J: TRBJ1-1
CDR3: ASSGTDREANTEAF

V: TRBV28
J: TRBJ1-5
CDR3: ASSCSPIQGYSNQPQH

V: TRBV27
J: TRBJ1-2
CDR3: ASTSSGYGYT

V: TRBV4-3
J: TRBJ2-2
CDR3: ASSPLAGGNTGELF

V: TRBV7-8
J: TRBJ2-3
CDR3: ASSSRSSGPDTQY

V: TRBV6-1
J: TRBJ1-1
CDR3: ASSERAGGVCAEAF

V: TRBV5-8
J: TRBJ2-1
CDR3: ASSLTPVRDSRNNEQF

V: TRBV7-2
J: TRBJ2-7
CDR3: ASSLQPTGGYSYEQY

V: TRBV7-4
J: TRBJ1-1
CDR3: ASSLSHDRVWTEAF

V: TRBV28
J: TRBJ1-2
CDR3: ASSLRRDRGQYYGYT